This T cell receptor beta chain originates from a study of T cell changes during pregnancy in multiple sclerosis. V was shortened by 1 base and J by 1 base, with 5 bases between the two germline ends. Germline CDR1 is SGHRS and CDR2 is YFSETQ. The CDR3 totals 13 residues. TCRdb's table, derived via immunoSEQ multiplex PCR, lists solely in-frame clones and lacks some. This table holds 95,000 to 110,000 clones, about 90% found once. The sample consisted of peripheral blood, taken after pregnancy. This TCR came from a female donor with multiple sclerosis, enrolled in a pregnancy study. The chain links TRBV5-1 to TRBJ1-1; no clear D gene. CDR3 coding DNA: TGCGCCAGCAGCTTGCAGGAGAACACTGAAGCTTTCTTT. This codes for CASSLQENTEAFF. The variable domain in full, completed from reference TRBV5-1 and TRBJ1-1, reads KAGVTQTPRYLIKTRGQQVTLSCSPISGHRSVSWYQQTPGQGLQFLFEYFSETQRNKGNFPGRFSGRQFSNSRSEMNVSTLELGDSALYLCASSLQENTEAFFGQGTRLTVV.